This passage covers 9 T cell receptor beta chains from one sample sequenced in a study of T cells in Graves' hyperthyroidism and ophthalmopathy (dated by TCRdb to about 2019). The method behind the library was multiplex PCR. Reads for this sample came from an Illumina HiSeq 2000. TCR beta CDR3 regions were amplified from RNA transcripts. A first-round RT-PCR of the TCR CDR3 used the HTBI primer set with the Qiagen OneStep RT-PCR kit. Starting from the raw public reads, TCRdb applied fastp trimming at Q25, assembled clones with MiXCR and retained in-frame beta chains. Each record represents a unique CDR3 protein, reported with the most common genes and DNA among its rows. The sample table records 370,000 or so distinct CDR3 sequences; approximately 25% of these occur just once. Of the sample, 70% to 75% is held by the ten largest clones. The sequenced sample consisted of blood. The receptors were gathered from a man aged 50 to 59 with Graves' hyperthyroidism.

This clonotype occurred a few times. The CDR3 spells CASSRGTTGSPLHF. Here the CDR3 DNA reads TGTGCCAGCAGCCGGGGGACAACTGGTTCACCCCTCCACTTT. The J gene is TRBJ1-6, the V gene TRBV14; TRBD1 might be the D (6 bases). The V and J ends lost 4 bases and 9 bases respectively, with 13 bases between them. The length of the CDR3 is 14 residues. Germline loops: CDR1 SGHDN, CDR2 FVKESK.

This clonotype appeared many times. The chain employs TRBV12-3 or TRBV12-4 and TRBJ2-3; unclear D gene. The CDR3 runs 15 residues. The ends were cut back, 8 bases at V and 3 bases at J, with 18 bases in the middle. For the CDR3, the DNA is TGTGCCAGCGGATCTGCCTCGGCCTCTACAGATACGCAGTATTTT. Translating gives CASGSASASTDTQYF.

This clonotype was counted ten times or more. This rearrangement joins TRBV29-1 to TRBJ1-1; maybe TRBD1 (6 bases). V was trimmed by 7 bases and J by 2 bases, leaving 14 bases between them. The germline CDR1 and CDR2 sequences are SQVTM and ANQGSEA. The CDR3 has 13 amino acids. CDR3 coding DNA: TGCAGCGCACCGACAGGCCCTAACACTGAAGCTTTCTTT. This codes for CSAPTGPNTEAFF. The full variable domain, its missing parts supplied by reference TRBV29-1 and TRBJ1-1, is SAVISQKPSRDICQRGTSLTIQCQVDSQVTMMFWYRQQPGQSLTLIATANQGSEATYESGFVIDKFPISRPNLTFSTLTVSNMSPEDSSIYLCSAPTGPNTEAFFGQGTRLTVV.

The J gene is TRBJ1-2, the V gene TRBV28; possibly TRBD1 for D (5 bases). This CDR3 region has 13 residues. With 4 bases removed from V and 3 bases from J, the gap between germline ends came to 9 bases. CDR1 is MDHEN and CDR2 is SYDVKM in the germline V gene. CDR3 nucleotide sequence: TGTGCCAGCAGTTCTCCGACAGACTATGGCTACACCTTC. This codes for CASSSPTDYGYTF.

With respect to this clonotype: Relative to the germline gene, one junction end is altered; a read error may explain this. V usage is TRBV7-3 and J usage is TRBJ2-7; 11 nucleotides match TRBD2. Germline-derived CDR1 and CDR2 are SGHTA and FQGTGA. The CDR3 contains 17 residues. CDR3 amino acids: CASSQANSGRAGYEQYF. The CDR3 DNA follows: TGCGCCAGCAGCCAAGCGAATAGCGGGAGGGCCGGATACGAGCAGTACTTC. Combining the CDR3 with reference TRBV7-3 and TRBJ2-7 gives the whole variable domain GAGVSQTPSNKVTEKGKYVELRCDPISGHTALYWYRQSLGQGPEFLIYFQGTGAADDSGLPNDRFFAVRPEGSVSTLKIQRTERGDSAVYLCASSQANSGRAGYEQYFGPGTRLTVT.

The chain's CDR3 is CASRPFIPRDHGHMNTEAFF. The CDR3 bases are TGTGCCAGCAGACCTTTCATACCCCGGGACCATGGGCATATGAACACTGAAGCTTTCTTT. The chain is built from TRBV6-2 or TRBV6-3 and TRBJ1-1; perhaps TRBD1 as D (5 bases). Germline CDR1 is MNHEY and CDR2 is SVGEGT. CDR3 length: 20 amino acids. Trimming left V 6 bases short and J 0 bases short, with 29 bases between.

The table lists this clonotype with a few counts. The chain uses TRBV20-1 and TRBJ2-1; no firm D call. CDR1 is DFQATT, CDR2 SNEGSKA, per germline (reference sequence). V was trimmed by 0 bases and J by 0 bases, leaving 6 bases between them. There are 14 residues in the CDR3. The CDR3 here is CSARDLDSYNEQFF. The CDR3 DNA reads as TGCAGTGCTAGAGACCTGGACTCCTACAATGAGCAGTTCTTC.

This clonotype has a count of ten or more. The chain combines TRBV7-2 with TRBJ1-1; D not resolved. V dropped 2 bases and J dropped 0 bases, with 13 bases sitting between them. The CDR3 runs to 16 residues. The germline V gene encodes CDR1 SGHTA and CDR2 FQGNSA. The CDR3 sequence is CASSLSSAPVNTEAFF. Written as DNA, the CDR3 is TGTGCCAGCAGCTTATCTTCCGCCCCAGTGAACACTGAAGCTTTCTTT.

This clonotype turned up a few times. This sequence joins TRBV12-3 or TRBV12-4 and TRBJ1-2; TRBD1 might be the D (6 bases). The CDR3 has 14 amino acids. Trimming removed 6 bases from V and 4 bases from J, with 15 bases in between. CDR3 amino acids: CASSASGQIYGYTF. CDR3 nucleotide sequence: TGTGCCAGCAGCGCTTCGGGACAAATCTATGGCTACACCTTC.